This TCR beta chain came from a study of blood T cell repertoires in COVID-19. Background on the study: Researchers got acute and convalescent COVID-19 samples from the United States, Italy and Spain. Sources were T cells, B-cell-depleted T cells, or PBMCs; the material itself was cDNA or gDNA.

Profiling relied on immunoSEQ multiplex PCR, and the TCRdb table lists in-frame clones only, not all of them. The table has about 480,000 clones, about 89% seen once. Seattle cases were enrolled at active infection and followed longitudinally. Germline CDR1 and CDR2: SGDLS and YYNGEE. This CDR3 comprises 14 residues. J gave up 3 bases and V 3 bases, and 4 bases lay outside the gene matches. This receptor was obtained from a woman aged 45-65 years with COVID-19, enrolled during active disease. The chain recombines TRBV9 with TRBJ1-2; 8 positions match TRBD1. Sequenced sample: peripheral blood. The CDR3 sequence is CASSAGQGYYGYTF. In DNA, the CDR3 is TGTGCCAGCAGCGCCGGACAGGGATACTATGGCTACACCTTC. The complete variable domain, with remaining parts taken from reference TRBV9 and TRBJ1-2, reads DSGVTQTPKHLITATGQRVTLRCSPRSGDLSVYWYQQSLDQGLQFLIQYYNGEERAKGNILERFSAQQFPDLHSELNLSSLELGDSALYFCASSAGQGYYGYTFGSGTRLTVV.